This T cell receptor (beta chain) was obtained from a study of shared clonotypes between healthy human individuals. Positive CCR7 selection of CD45RO-negative cells yielded the naive CD8 cells, and terminally differentiated effector memory CD45RA+ cells were excluded. The donors, all of them Caucasian adults, lived in Nashville, Tennessee. In the authors' methods: ImmunoSEQ output held junction-only sequences without quality scores, so filtering differed. Clones were sequenced by immunoSEQ multiplex PCR, and TCRdb holds only the in-frame ones, with some missing. V and J calls and clone size come straight from that table; D and trimming were deduced from the DNA. The table lists more than 2 million clones, about 94% of them singletons. The study's findings and limits: Naive CD4 clonotype sharing across several donors was 5% to 6%. Compared with memory subsets, naive subsets generally had larger estimated richness.

Comments on this clone: Antigen specificity is unknown.

The source is a man between 18 and 29 years old in good health. Some clones in this sample may be carry-over from other donors' samples. The sequenced sample consisted of naive CD8+ T cells from PBMCs.

The CDR3 DNA follows: TGTGCCAGCAGTTCATGGACAGGGGACAATGAGCAGTTCTTC. As protein: CASSSWTGDNEQFF. This chain connects TRBV6-5 to TRBJ2-1, with 9 bases fitting TRBD1. Losses at the gene ends were 4 bases for V and 5 bases for J; bases not matched to a gene: 3. The germline gives CDR1 MNHEY, CDR2 SVGAGI. This CDR3 is 14 amino acids long.